This T cell receptor beta chain was sequenced during a study of shared clonotypes between healthy human individuals. Using immunoSEQ multiplex PCR, the repertoire was profiled, and TCRdb retains in-frame clones only, with some absent. This table has some 1,100,000 clones, about 84% appearing once. Only Caucasian adults living in Nashville, Tennessee served as donors. Per the germline V gene, CDR1 is SGHRS and CDR2 is YFSETQ. The CDR3 loop spans 17 amino acids. V trimming: 0 bases; J trimming: 1 base; junction bases outside the gene matches: 4. The receptor's source is a young man in good health. Some clones in this sample may be carry-over from other donors' samples. The chain links TRBV5-1 to TRBJ2-5, with TRBD2 matching 12 bases. What was sequenced was memory CD4+ T cells from PBMCs. Stated subset: CD45RA-negative fraction. The CDR3 DNA sequence: TGCGCCAGCAGCTTGGGGACTAGCGGGACTCTCCAAGAGACCCAGTACTTC. Amino acid sequence: CASSLGTSGTLQETQYF.